This T cell receptor beta chain is drawn from a study of regulatory T cells in long-lasting Graves disease (dated by TCRdb to the early 2020s). In terms of the full investigation: Persistent Graves' disease meant more than 5 years of antithyroid drug treatment with TSH receptor autoantibodies that stayed positive. A total of about 33 samples were covered by TCR sequencing, comprising around 13 persistent and some 20 newly diagnosed Graves' disease patients. Persistent Graves' disease patients were compared with newly diagnosed Graves' disease patients by peripheral blood TCR sequencing and RNA sequencing. The study took place in China and was registered as a clinical trial. Persistent Graves' disease patients in the clinical cohort had taken antithyroid drugs for about 9.7 years on average. Study-wide findings and limitations: The authors acknowledged the small sample size as a limitation that may reduce accuracy. A larger number of public clonotypes was shared among persistent patients (approximately 2,600) than among newly diagnosed patients (more than 850). Sequencing and analysis were limited to the TCR beta chain. TRBV28, TRBJ1-2 and TRBJ2-5 were preferentially used in persistent disease, while TRBV20-1 and TRBJ2-1 were favored in newly diagnosed disease. Compared with newly diagnosed patients, persistent Graves' disease patients had lower TCR Shannon entropy and fewer highly expanded clones, which suggests clonal expansion. Because the primary lesion, thyroid tissue, could not be accessed, the study looked at peripheral blood alone.

The sample's time point label, decoded: persistent/refractory GD, antithyroid drugs over 5 years with positive TRAb. For both TCR sequencing and RNA sequencing, RNA was extracted from PBMCs using TRIzol. The diagnosis of Graves' disease was made according to American Thyroid Association guidelines. The patients came from an endocrinology department in Xi'an, China. From each patient, approximately 9 milliliters of peripheral blood was collected into an EDTA anticoagulant tube. Ficoll Paque Plus density gradient separation was used to isolate PBMCs, and no further T cell sorting was done. An Agilent 2100 Bioanalyzer and agarose gel were used to assess RNA quality, and a NanoDrop 2000 was used to measure RNA concentration. This clonotype was detected ten times or more. Its recognized antigen is unknown. Per-base qualities were not stored, and no clone one base away is much larger. The CDR3 spans 17 residues, from the cysteine through the phenylalanine. Only the CDR3 portion is preserved as DNA: 51 bases, with reading frame beginning at the first base. CDR1 and CDR2, per the germline V gene, are MDHEN and SYDVKM. The V end gives up 6 bases and the J end 0 bases, leaving 13 bases in the junction not matched to a gene.

Libraries were prepared through multiplex PCR. For sequencing, an Illumina HiSeq 4000 was employed. TCR beta libraries were built with iRepertoire HTBI primers and Arm-PCR amplification of CDR3 regions. Before sequencing, the PCR products went through gel purification. In the paper's pipeline: A total of around 59 TRBV and 14 TRBJ segments were identified across samples and were used for gene usage analysis of CDR3 amino acid clonotypes. COPE and FqMerger were used to merge the filtered high-quality paired reads into contigs. BLAST was used to align contigs to the IMGT TRBV, TRBD and TRBJ reference genes, and CDR3 was defined following IMGT. Any clonotype with a frequency above 0.1% was counted as a highly expanded clone. Shannon entropy was used to measure repertoire diversity, and the Gini coefficient was used to measure V-J evenness. Public clonotypes were defined as clonotypes shared by more than one individual. The public reads were quality trimmed at Q25 with fastp and then assembled into clones with MiXCR by TCRdb, keeping productive beta chains. Every entry covers one CDR3 protein and lists the most common genes and DNA from its rows. V and J calls and clone size were set by TCRdb, not the authors. The sample records about 340,000 distinct CDR3 sequences, about 18% of which are singletons. The ten largest clones capture just under 30% of the sample.

Sequences were derived from peripheral blood mononuclear cells (PBMCs), sampled when the disease was refractory, from a patient treated with antithyroid drugs. This clonotype originated in a female donor with Graves disease. Here the chain combines TRBV28 and TRBJ1-2, with 7 bases matching TRBD1. The CDR3 region has the sequence CASSIPQGSAANYGYTF. The nucleotides read TGTGCCAGCAGCATACCACAGGGGAGTGCAGCTAACTATGGCTACACCTTC.